A selection of T cell receptor beta chains follows, all from one sample in a study of T cell responses to AZD1222 COVID-19 vaccine. TCRdb's table, derived via immunoSEQ multiplex PCR, lists solely in-frame clones and lacks some. The sample includes under 150,000 clones, over 80% of them seen just once. The material sequenced was peripheral blood, taken on day 0 of MenACWY control vaccination. These receptors originate from an adult in good health. The CDR3 runs from the conserved cysteine through the conserved F or W. The order of the fields is CDR3 DNA, CDR3 protein, J gene, D gene, clone size, V gene. The D gene is left open where the match is weak. Part of the rows lack a size; the others show once, few, many or a class for expanded clones.

CDR3 DNA: TGTGCCAGCAGTTACACCAGGGGGAACACTGAAGCTTTCTTT
CDR3 protein: CASSYTRGNTEAFF
J gene: TRBJ1-1
D gene: NA
clone size: NA
V gene: TRBV6-5

CDR3 DNA: TGTGCCAGCAGTTATCCTCAGGGAAATTCACCCCTCCACTTT
CDR3 protein: CASSYPQGNSPLHF
J gene: TRBJ1-6
D gene: NA
clone size: NA
V gene: TRBV6-2/TRBV6-3

CDR3 DNA: TGCAGTGCTAGTGTAGCGGGAGCCCTCGCCTACAATGAGCAGTTCTTC
CDR3 protein: CSASVAGALAYNEQFF
J gene: TRBJ2-1
D gene: TRBD2
clone size: NA
V gene: TRBV20-1

CDR3 DNA: TGTGCCATCGGACTAGCGGGGGCAAATGAGCAGTTCTTC
CDR3 protein: CAIGLAGANEQFF
J gene: TRBJ2-1
D gene: TRBD2
clone size: NA
V gene: TRBV10-3

CDR3 DNA: TGTGCCTCAGGGAAAGGGACTAGCGGAGAGAGTGAGCAGTTCTTC
CDR3 protein: CASGKGTSGESEQFF
J gene: TRBJ2-1
D gene: TRBD2
clone size: NA
V gene: TRBV15

CDR3 DNA: TGTGCCAGCAGCCGACTAGTCGAGCAGTACTTC
CDR3 protein: CASSRLVEQYF
J gene: TRBJ2-7
D gene: NA
clone size: NA
V gene: TRBV6-5

CDR3 DNA: TGTGCCAGCAGCTTAAGCTACGAGCAGTACTTC
CDR3 protein: CASSLSYEQYF
J gene: TRBJ2-7
D gene: NA
clone size: NA
V gene: TRBV7-8

CDR3 DNA: TGCGCCAGCAGCTCCGGACACTCATACGAGCAGTACTTC
CDR3 protein: CASSSGHSYEQYF
J gene: TRBJ2-7
D gene: NA
clone size: NA
V gene: TRBV5-1

CDR3 DNA: TGTGCCAGCAGGACCGCGGGCGACACCGGGGAGCTGTTTTTT
CDR3 protein: CASRTAGDTGELFF
J gene: TRBJ2-2
D gene: NA
clone size: NA
V gene: TRBV6-5

CDR3 DNA: TGTGCCAGCAGCTTAGGATCCCTACGGGGACTAATAACCGGGGAGCTGTTTTTT
CDR3 protein: CASSLGSLRGLITGELFF
J gene: TRBJ2-2
D gene: TRBD2
clone size: once
V gene: TRBV7-9

CDR3 DNA: TGTGCCAGCAGCAAAGCCGGACACCTCCTTGGGGGCTACACCTTC
CDR3 protein: CASSKAGHLLGGYTF
J gene: TRBJ1-2
D gene: NA
clone size: NA
V gene: TRBV21-1

CDR3 DNA: TGTGCCAGCCGAACCAGCCAGGGCACGGATGGCTACACCTTC
CDR3 protein: CASRTSQGTDGYTF
J gene: TRBJ1-2
D gene: NA
clone size: NA
V gene: TRBV2

CDR3 DNA: TGTGCCAGCAGCCCCCCGGGACACCAACAAGAGACCCAGTACTTC
CDR3 protein: CASSPPGHQQETQYF
J gene: TRBJ2-5
D gene: NA
clone size: NA
V gene: TRBV2

CDR3 DNA: TGTGCCAGCAGCCCTAGACAGGGGAGGGCCGGGGAGCTGTTTTTT
CDR3 protein: CASSPRQGRAGELFF
J gene: TRBJ2-2
D gene: NA
clone size: NA
V gene: TRBV11-2

CDR3 DNA: TGTGCCAGCAGTAGTTACAGGGGGCTTATGGACACTGAAGCTTTCTTT
CDR3 protein: CASSSYRGLMDTEAFF
J gene: TRBJ1-1
D gene: TRBD1
clone size: NA
V gene: TRBV6-2/TRBV6-3

CDR3 DNA: TGTGCCAGCAGCTTGGTAGGAATACGAAATTACGAGCAGTACTTC
CDR3 protein: CASSLVGIRNYEQYF
J gene: TRBJ2-7
D gene: NA
clone size: NA
V gene: TRBV5-5

CDR3 DNA: TGTGCCAGCAGCGGCGGACTGAGCCAAGAGACCCAGTACTTC
CDR3 protein: CASSGGLSQETQYF
J gene: TRBJ2-5
D gene: NA
clone size: once
V gene: TRBV9

CDR3 DNA: TGTGCCAGCAGCCAAGATTTAGCAACGGGGACCTACGAGCAGTACTTC
CDR3 protein: CASSQDLATGTYEQYF
J gene: TRBJ2-7
D gene: NA
clone size: NA
V gene: TRBV3-1/TRBV3-2

CDR3 DNA: TGCGCCAGCAGTCCCGGGACAGGGGGCTACGAGCAGTACTTC
CDR3 protein: CASSPGTGGYEQYF
J gene: TRBJ2-7
D gene: TRBD1
clone size: NA
V gene: TRBV5-1

CDR3 DNA: TGTGCCAGCAGCTTGGGACTAGCGGGGGGTCCAGATACGCAGTATTTT
CDR3 protein: CASSLGLAGGPDTQYF
J gene: TRBJ2-3
D gene: TRBD2
clone size: NA
V gene: TRBV5-4

CDR3 DNA: TGTGCCAGCAGCCTCCACTATGGACAGAACACTGAAGCTTTCTTT
CDR3 protein: CASSLHYGQNTEAFF
J gene: TRBJ1-1
D gene: NA
clone size: NA
V gene: TRBV3-1/TRBV3-2

CDR3 DNA: TGTGCCAGTAGTAGGAGGCTGGAGAAGTACGAGCAGTACTTC
CDR3 protein: CASSRRLEKYEQYF
J gene: TRBJ2-7
D gene: NA
clone size: NA
V gene: TRBV19

CDR3 DNA: TGCAGTGCTGAGACTGAGCAGTTCTTC
CDR3 protein: CSAETEQFF
J gene: TRBJ2-1
D gene: NA
clone size: NA
V gene: TRBV20-1